This entry lists 8 T cell receptor beta chains sequenced from one sample in a study of T cells in Graves' hyperthyroidism and ophthalmopathy. There were TCR beta CDR3 regions amplified from RNA transcripts. TCR CDR3 regions were first amplified by RT-PCR with HTBI primers. TCRdb reprocessed the multiplex PCR reads with MiXCR, giving one entry per CDR3 protein. Here the sample spans 600,000 to 650,000 distinct CDR3 sequences, about 20% being singletons. The sequenced sample consisted of blood. The receptors stem from a man aged 30 to 39 with Graves' ophthalmopathy.

This clonotype occurred a few times. This chain uses TRBV18 with TRBJ2-1, with D perhaps being TRBD1 or TRBD2 (5 bases each). Trimming removed 3 bases from V and 4 bases from J, with 13 bases in between. The CDR3 spans 15 residues. Germline loops: CDR1 KGHSH, CDR2 LQKENI. The chain's CDR3 is CASSPPIGGYNEQFF. CDR3 sequence (DNA): TGTGCCAGCTCACCTCCAATTGGGGGATACAATGAGCAGTTCTTC.

The chain combines TRBV7-6 with TRBJ2-2, with 9 bases identical to TRBD1. V was pared by 1 base and J by 1 base, with 4 bases of the junction left unmatched. The CDR3 covers 17 residues. Germline V gene sequence: CDR1 SGHVS, CDR2 FNYEAQ. The CDR3 DNA follows: TGTGCCAGCAGCTTAGGTTGGGACAGGGTGAACACCGGGGAGCTGTTTTTT. It specifies CASSLGWDRVNTGELFF.

This clonotype was observed a few times. Possible read error: a much larger clone is one base away. V and J are TRBV5-5 and TRBJ2-2, with no clear D. Trimming took off 3 bases at V and 4 bases at J, with 7 bases between the two ends. The germline CDR1 and CDR2 sequences are SGHKS and YYEKEE (reference sequence). The CDR3 spans 13 residues. The CDR3 reads CASSSPSTGELFF. The CDR3, as DNA: TGTGCCAGCAGCTCACCGAGCACCGGGGAGCTGTTTTTT.

This clonotype has a count of ten or more. The chain recombines TRBV28 with TRBJ1-1; the D is unclear. Germline assignment: CDR1 MDHEN and CDR2 SYDVKM. CDR3 length: 13 residues. Deletions cut 3 bases from V and 10 bases from J, with 15 bases between. Here the CDR3 DNA reads TGTGCCAGCAGTTTGTCCGGGAATAGAAGAGCTTTCTTT. It codes for CASSLSGNRRAFF.

In this sample, this clonotype turned up many times. V gene TRBV7-6 combines with J gene TRBJ2-3; 7 bases line up with TRBD2. The V and J ends lost 5 bases and 2 bases, in that order; junction bases with no gene match: 7. The CDR3 is made up of 15 amino acids. CDR1 is SGHVS and CDR2 is FNYEAQ in the germline V gene. The CDR3 DNA is TGTGCCAGCAGCCACACTCTAGCGGCCACAGATACGCAGTATTTT. Translated, it gives CASSHTLAATDTQYF.

This clonotype has a count of ten or more. This chain joins TRBV2 and TRBJ2-7; no reliable D call. Trimming cost V 7 bases and J 4 bases, with 26 bases left between them. CDR1 is SNHLY, CDR2 FYNNEI, per germline. This CDR3 contains 17 residues. The CDR3 protein is CASMSPSGWPRDYEQYF. Written as DNA, the CDR3 is TGTGCCAGCATGTCCCCATCCGGCTGGCCTAGGGATTACGAGCAGTACTTC.

This clonotype was seen many times. The rearrangement links TRBV28 to TRBJ2-7; the match to TRBD1 covers 9 bases. CDR1 is MDHEN and CDR2 is SYDVKM in the germline V gene. This CDR3 is built from 14 residues. Trimming cost V 3 bases and J 5 bases; bases outside gene matches: 5. This CDR3 reads CASSLLDRGDEQYF. CDR3 nucleotides: TGTGCCAGCAGTTTGTTGGACAGGGGCGACGAGCAGTACTTC. Looking up the rest from reference TRBV28 and TRBJ2-7 gives the full variable domain: DVKVTQSSRYLVKRTGEKVFLECVQDMDHENMFWYRQDPGLGLRLIYFSYDVKMKEKGDIPEGYSVSREKKERFSLILESASTNQTSMYLCASSLLDRGDEQYFGPGTRLTVT.

The genes are TRBV15 and TRBJ2-7; D is perhaps TRBD1 (6 bases). V was trimmed by 5 bases and J by 3 bases, leaving 17 bases between them. The CDR3 is 15 amino acids. The germline V gene encodes CDR1 LNHNV and CDR2 YYDKDF (reference sequence). CDR3 sequence: CATSGGFRGLYEQYF. DNA for the CDR3: TGTGCCACCAGCGGGGGCTTTAGGGGTCTCTACGAGCAGTACTTC.